This TCR beta chain was observed in a study of blood T cell repertoires in COVID-19. Study-level background: The origin of the acute and convalescent COVID-19 samples was the United States, Italy and Spain. PBMCs, B-cell-depleted T cells, or T cells were the source of the cDNA or gDNA that made up the material.

Trimming removed 0 bases at V and 4 bases at J, with 9 bases between. This CDR3 contains 14 residues. Germline CDR1 LGHDT, CDR2 YNNKEL (reference sequence). This clone was picked up a small number of times. Sequencing was performed with immunoSEQ multiplex PCR; in TCRdb, only in-frame clones are kept and a portion is missing. This table has some 250,000 clones, about four fifths appearing once. This sequence originates from a middle-aged man with active or convalescent COVID-19. The chain combines TRBV3-1 (or the pseudogene TRBV3-2) with TRBJ1-2, with D hard to call. The source material was peripheral blood. This CDR3 reads CASSQDEGFYGYTF. CDR3 in DNA: TGTGCCAGCAGCCAAGATGAGGGATTCTATGGCTACACCTTC.